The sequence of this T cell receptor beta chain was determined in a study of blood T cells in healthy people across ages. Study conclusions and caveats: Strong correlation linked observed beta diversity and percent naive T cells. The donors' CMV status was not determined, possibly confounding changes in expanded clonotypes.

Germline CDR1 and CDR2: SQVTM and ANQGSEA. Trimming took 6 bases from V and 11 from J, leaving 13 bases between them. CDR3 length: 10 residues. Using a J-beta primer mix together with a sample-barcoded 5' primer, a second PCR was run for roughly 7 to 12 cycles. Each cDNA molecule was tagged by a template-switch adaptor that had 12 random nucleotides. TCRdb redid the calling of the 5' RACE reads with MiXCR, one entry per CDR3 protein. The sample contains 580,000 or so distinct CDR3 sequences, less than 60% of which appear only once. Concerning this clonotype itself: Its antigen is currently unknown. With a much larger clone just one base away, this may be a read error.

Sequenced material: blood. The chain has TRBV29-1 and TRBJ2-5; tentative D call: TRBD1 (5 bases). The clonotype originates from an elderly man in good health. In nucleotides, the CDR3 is TGCAGCGTACAGGTGGATGAGCAGTACTTC. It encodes CSVQVDEQYF.